Listed below are T cell receptor beta chains from one sample, sequenced in a study of cytomegalovirus exposure and HLA in healthy donors. The assay was immunoSEQ multiplex PCR, and TCRdb's table has in-frame clones only and misses some. The sample lists roughly 60,000 clones; around 83% were seen once. Sequencing used PBMCs. Receptors originate from a man aged 25-40 years in good health and CMV-seronegative. Both conserved end residues are part of each CDR3. The order of the fields is J gene, V gene, CDR3 protein.

J: TRBJ1-2; V: TRBV2; CDR3: CASSRDTGGYGYTF
J: TRBJ2-7; V: TRBV29-1; CDR3: CSVIGQDGHEQYF
J: TRBJ2-2; V: TRBV25-1; CDR3: CASRSEANTGELFF
J: TRBJ2-1; V: TRBV5-1; CDR3: CASSRTSDEQFF
J: TRBJ2-7; V: TRBV5-4; CDR3: CASSVSGGKRGYEQYF
J: TRBJ2-5; V: TRBV6-5; CDR3: CASSYDGGRDQETQYF
J: TRBJ2-1; V: TRBV19; CDR3: CASSIDRGGDEQFF
J: TRBJ2-4; V: TRBV7-9; CDR3: CASSRPTDSENIQYF
J: TRBJ2-7; V: TRBV11-1; CDR3: CASSLAGAKEQYF
J: TRBJ1-2; V: TRBV7-8; CDR3: CASSPGKPYGYTF
J: TRBJ1-1; V: TRBV9; CDR3: CASSVGGFRDTEAFF
J: TRBJ2-3; V: TRBV4-1; CDR3: CASSLAFPSTDTQYF
J: -; V: TRBV7-9; CDR3: CASSSYGEHEQYF
J: TRBJ2-5; V: TRBV7-9; CDR3: CASSLGLAGFQETQYF
J: TRBJ1-1; V: TRBV27; CDR3: CASRREGWNTEAFF
J: TRBJ1-4; V: TRBV7-9; CDR3: CASSLVVGGNEKLFF
J: TRBJ2-1; V: TRBV10-3; CDR3: CAISVAASSYNEQFF